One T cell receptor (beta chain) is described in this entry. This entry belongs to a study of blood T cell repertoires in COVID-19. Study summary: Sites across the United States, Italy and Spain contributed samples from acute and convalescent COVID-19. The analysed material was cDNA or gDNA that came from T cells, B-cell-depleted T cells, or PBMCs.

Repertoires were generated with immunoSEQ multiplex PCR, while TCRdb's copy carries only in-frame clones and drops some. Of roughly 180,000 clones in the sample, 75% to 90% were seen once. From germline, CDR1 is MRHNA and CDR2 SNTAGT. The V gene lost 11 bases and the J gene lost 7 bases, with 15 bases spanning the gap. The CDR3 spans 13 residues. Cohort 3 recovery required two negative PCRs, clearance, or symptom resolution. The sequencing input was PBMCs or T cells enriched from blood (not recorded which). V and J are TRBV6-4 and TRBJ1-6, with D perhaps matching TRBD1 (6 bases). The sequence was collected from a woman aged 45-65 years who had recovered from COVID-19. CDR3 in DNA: TGTGCCGGACCGAAGACAGGAAATTCACCCCTCCACTTT. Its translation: CAGPKTGNSPLHF.